The 22 T cell receptor beta chains below come from one sample, sequenced in a study of shared clonotypes between healthy human individuals. This table comes from immunoSEQ multiplex PCR, and its TCRdb copy is limited to in-frame clones, with some not included. The profile covers 450,000 to 500,000 clones, with 60% to 80% appearing a single time and around 11% taken by the ten largest. The sequenced material came from PBMCs. All receptors come from a woman between 35 and 50 years old in good health. Some clones in this sample may be carry-over from other donors' samples.

The chain carries TRBV10-3 and TRBJ1-5; the D gene is possibly TRBD1 (5 bases). The CDR3 has 14 residues. Trimming removed 10 bases from V and 2 bases from J, with 15 bases in between. Germline values: CDR1 ENHRY, CDR2 SYGVKD. DNA for the CDR3: TGTGCCACAAACCTCCAGGGAGGCAATCAGCCCCAGCATTTT. Its translation is CATNLQGGNQPQHF.

The rearrangement uses TRBV28 and TRBJ2-1, with 7 positions matching TRBD1. Germline trimming cut 6 bases from V and 5 bases from J; bases unmatched to any gene: 10. Germline V lookup: CDR1 MDHEN, CDR2 SYDVKM. There are 15 residues in the CDR3. The CDR3 sequence is CASSLLRGPDNEQFF. For the CDR3, the DNA is TGTGCCAGCAGCCTCCTGAGGGGGCCTGACAATGAGCAGTTCTTC.

This sequence joins TRBV6-6 and TRBJ2-7; 7 bases line up with TRBD2. The CDR3 has 15 amino acids. The germline CDR1 and CDR2 sequences are MNHNY and SVGAGI (reference sequence). The J segment lost 0 bases and the V segment lost 4 bases, leaving 6 bases of the junction unmatched. In DNA form, the CDR3 reads TGTGCCAGCAGTTGGGTGGCGGGGGACTCCTACGAGCAGTACTTC. It encodes CASSWVAGDSYEQYF.

The chain links TRBV6-1 to TRBJ2-7; D might be TRBD2 (5 bases). This CDR3 spans 13 amino acids. CDR1 and CDR2 from the germline V gene are MNHNS and SASEGT. V shed 7 bases and J shed 5 bases, with 15 bases lying between them. The CDR3 loop is CASKSDLRDEQYF. Here the CDR3 DNA reads TGTGCCAGCAAATCAGACCTGAGGGACGAGCAGTACTTC.

This clone was seen once. The chain employs TRBV28 and TRBJ1-1, with 7 bases that match TRBD1. This CDR3 comprises 17 residues. CDR1 MDHEN and CDR2 SYDVKM come from the germline V gene. V was pared by 3 bases and J by 0 bases, with 10 bases of the junction left unmatched. Here the CDR3 reads CASSLGGGAWVNTEAFF. For the CDR3, the DNA is TGTGCCAGCAGTTTGGGAGGGGGCGCCTGGGTGAACACTGAAGCTTTCTTT.

This clone occurred once. The chain uses TRBV9 and TRBJ2-2, with D perhaps TRBD2 (6 bases). This CDR3 has 16 amino acids. V lost 4 bases and J lost 3, with 16 bases in between. CDR1 is SGDLS, CDR2 YYNGEE, per germline. The CDR3 bases are TGTGCCAGCAGCCCCCGGGGTAGCGGAGACACCGGGGAGCTGTTTTTT. Amino acid sequence: CASSPRGSGDTGELFF.

The chain carries TRBV6-1 and TRBJ2-3; D may be TRBD2 (6 bases). Germline loops: CDR1 MNHNS, CDR2 SASEGT. The CDR3 spans 15 residues. Trimming pared 4 bases from V and 0 bases from J, leaving 11 bases between. Written as DNA, the CDR3 is TGTGCCAGCAGTGTCTTAGCGGCTAGCACAGATACGCAGTATTTT. It yields the protein CASSVLAASTDTQYF.

This chain links TRBV10-2 with TRBJ1-1; D perhaps matches TRBD1 (6 bases). Trimming removed 3 bases at V and 2 bases at J, with 16 bases between. Per the germline V gene, CDR1 is WSHSY and CDR2 is SAAADI. The CDR3 is 16 residues long. As DNA, the CDR3 is TGCGCCAGCAGTGAAACAGGGTGGTATAGAAACACTGAAGCTTTCTTT. Translating it yields CASSETGWYRNTEAFF.

Note on this clone: A far larger clone is a single base away, which makes a read error likely. The chain links TRBV29-1 to TRBJ1-1; D possibly corresponds to TRBD1 (6 bases). Germline CDR1 SQVTM, CDR2 ANQGSEA. The CDR3 contains 13 residues. The DNA of the CDR3 is TGCAGCGTTGCACAGGGCAGCGGCACTGGAGCTTTCTTT. It yields the protein CSVAQGSGTGAFF.

The CDR3 DNA is TGTGCCAGCAGCTTTTCACGACAGGAAGCTTTCTTT. This codes for CASSFSRQEAFF. The chain carries TRBV7-2 and TRBJ1-1; a possible D gene is TRBD1 (5 bases). The CDR3 runs to 12 residues. V was shortened by 3 bases and J by 8 bases, with 10 bases between the two germline ends. Looked up from germline, CDR1 is SGHTA and CDR2 is FQGNSA.

This clone was seen a few times. This may be a read error, as it is one base from a much larger clone. The conserved closing phenylalanine or tryptophan is absent in this CDR3, likely reflecting a read error. This chain joins TRBV30 and TRBJ1-1; no reliable D call. CDR1 is GTSNPN and CDR2 is SVGIG in the germline V gene (reference sequence). V shed 0 bases and J shed 3 bases, with 14 bases lying between them. The CDR3 contains 15 residues. The CDR3: CAWSVGRAGDTEAFL. CDR3 sequence (DNA): TGTGCCTGGAGTGTAGGTAGAGCCGGGGACACTGAAGCTTTCCTT.

The chain is built from TRBV27 and TRBJ2-5; 7 positions agree with TRBD1. Trimming took 8 bases from V and 6 from J; bases not matched to a gene: 9. The CDR3 length is 13 residues. Germline CDR1 is MNHEY and CDR2 is SMNVEV (reference sequence). The DNA of the CDR3 is TGTGCCAGCGGATCCCGGACAGGACAGACCCAGTACTTC. It encodes CASGSRTGQTQYF.

J is TRBJ2-3 and V is TRBV7-3, with 10 nucleotides matching TRBD2. The germline V gene has CDR1 SGHTA and CDR2 FQGTGA. This CDR3 has 16 residues. J gave up 4 bases and V 5 bases, and 9 bases lay outside the gene matches. As DNA, the CDR3 is TGTGCCAGCAGCGTTCTAGCGGGAGCAGCCGCAGATACGCAGTATTTT. It translates to CASSVLAGAAADTQYF.

The chain is built from TRBV19 and TRBJ1-4; 8 bases are shared with TRBD1. CDR3 length equals 15 residues. After removal of 10 bases from V and 8 bases from J, the junction contained 15 bases not matched to a gene. Germline V gene sequence: CDR1 LNHDA, CDR2 SQIVND (reference sequence). Written as DNA, the CDR3 is TGTGCCACCACCCCCCGTCGTGGGACAGGAGAAAAACTGTTTTTT. Protein: CATTPRRGTGEKLFF.

V and J are TRBV28 and TRBJ2-1; 7 positions match TRBD1. With V trimmed by 3 bases and J by 9 bases, 8 bases remained unmatched. The CDR3 is made up of 14 amino acids. From germline, CDR1 is MDHEN and CDR2 SYDVKM. In nucleotides, the CDR3 is TGTGCCAGCAGTTTGAGGGGACAGTGGGGTGAGCAGTTCTTC. This translates into CASSLRGQWGEQFF. Supplemented by reference TRBV28 and TRBJ2-1, the full variable domain reads DVKVTQSSRYLVKRTGEKVFLECVQDMDHENMFWYRQDPGLGLRLIYFSYDVKMKEKGDIPEGYSVSREKKERFSLILESASTNQTSMYLCASSLRGQWGEQFFGPGTRLTVL.

The chain combines TRBV28 with TRBJ2-1; TRBD2 agrees at 7 bases. This CDR3 is built from 15 residues. The V gene end was trimmed by 6 bases and the J gene end by 10 bases; junction bases not matched to a gene: 15. CDR1 and CDR2 from the germline V gene are MDHEN and SYDVKM. DNA for the CDR3: TGTGCCAGCAGCCGTTCGAGGGAGGGCCGGGGGGAGCAGTTCTTC. This gives the protein CASSRSREGRGEQFF.

This sequence joins TRBV29-1 and TRBJ2-5; tentative D call: TRBD1 (6 bases). The end of the DNA aligns better with TRBJ2-7, so the J call may be wrong. CDR3 length: 15 residues. Germline-derived CDR1 and CDR2 are SQVTM and ANQGSEA. CDR3 nucleotide sequence: TGCAGCGTTGAAGGCGGAGGACAGTTTGGAGGCGAGCAGTACTTC. It is translated as CSVEGGGQFGGEQYF.

This clone was found a few times. The chain links TRBV19 to TRBJ2-7, with 11 bases identical to TRBD2. Germline loops: CDR1 LNHDA, CDR2 SQIVND (reference sequence). V dropped 5 bases and J dropped 3; count of bases not matched to a gene: 3. CDR3 length equals 14 residues. DNA for the CDR3: TGTGCCAGTAGTGTCGGGACTAGCGGCTACGAGCAGTACTTC. It codes for CASSVGTSGYEQYF.

The rearrangement uses TRBV11-2 and TRBJ2-1, with a weak D call TRBD2 (5 bases). Trimming stripped 6 bases from V and 4 bases from J, with 19 bases between. Germline loops: CDR1 SGHAT, CDR2 FQNNGV. The CDR3 sequence is 16 residues long. CDR3 coding DNA: TGTGCCAGCAGTCAACTAGTGGCTAGTGGGTACAATGAGCAGTTCTTC. Its protein product is CASSQLVASGYNEQFF.

The V call is TRBV7-8, the J call TRBJ2-3; 8 nucleotides agree with TRBD2. V lost 3 bases and J lost 4; bases outside the gene matches: 9. CDR3 size: 16 residues. Germline CDR1 SGHVS, CDR2 FQNEAQ. This chain's CDR3 is CASSLDSGSHADTQYF. The DNA of the CDR3 is TGTGCCAGCAGCTTGGACAGCGGGAGTCACGCAGATACGCAGTATTTT. Combining the CDR3 with reference TRBV7-8 and TRBJ2-3 gives the whole variable domain GAGVSQSPRYKVAKRGQDVALRCDPISGHVSLFWYQQALGQGPEFLTYFQNEAQLDKSGLPSDRFFAERPEGSVSTLKIQRTQQEDSAVYLCASSLDSGSHADTQYFGPGTRLTVL.

This clone came up many times. V is TRBV6-1 and J is TRBJ2-7; the match to TRBD2 covers 7 bases. The length of the CDR3 is 15 residues. Germline CDR1 is MNHNS and CDR2 is SASEGT. After removal of 0 bases from V and 7 bases from J, the junction contained 9 bases not matched to a gene. DNA for the CDR3: TGTGCCAGCAGTGAAGCAGCCGGGACTAATAGGGAGCAGTACTTC. Its protein is CASSEAAGTNREQYF.

This clone was seen only a few times. The rearrangement joins TRBV6-6 to TRBJ1-2; D may be TRBD1 (5 bases). Germline V gene sequence: CDR1 MNHNY, CDR2 SVGAGI (reference sequence). This CDR3 is 14 amino acids long. Trimming pared 6 bases from V and 8 bases from J, leaving 19 bases between. The CDR3 nucleotides are TGTGCCAGCAGCAACCGTGGGGCCAGGTTGGGCTACACCTTC. Protein: CASSNRGARLGYTF.